This TCR beta chain comes out of a study of blood T cell repertoires in COVID-19 (dated by TCRdb to the early 2020s). Broadly, across the study: Collaborator samples came from the United States, Italy and Spain and covered acute and convalescent phases of COVID-19. The prospective study material was composed of cDNA or gDNA derived from T cells, B-cell-depleted T cells, or PBMCs. Deeply sampled blood TCRbeta repertoires from subjects exposed to, actively infected with, or recovered from COVID-19 were included in the dataset. The repertoires were made available in a free public database intended to serve as a resource for research on the immune response to SARS-CoV-2. Samples came from the ongoing ImmuneRACE study (first 160 participants) plus 1,254 subjects from 6 global collaborators. A de-identified subject ID, COVID-19 status, age in years and sex were almost always included in the sample metadata. Where HLA class I and class II types were available, the types were taken from metadata supplied by the sample provider, not from assay-based typing. The paper as a whole reports these results and caveats: The quantity of clinical and demographic metadata differed by source and by participant and was supplied without curation.

The germline V gene supplies CDR1 SGHAT and CDR2 FQNNGV. Trimming takes 5 bases off V and 9 bases off J; junction bases not matched to a gene: 7. Reading from cysteine to phenylalanine, the CDR3 counts 14 amino acids. This entry keeps only the CDR3 DNA: 42 bases, framed from base 1. Whole blood was collected in K2EDTA tubes by collaborating institutions according to the institutions' own protocols. For TCRbeta analysis, collaborator samples were shipped as frozen whole blood, as isolated PBMCs, or as DNA extracted from either sample type. TCRbeta CDR3 regions were amplified from genomic DNA using the immunoSEQ Assay, a bias-controlled multiplex PCR. The authors processed their data as follows. Within the assay, amplification of reference gene primers was used to estimate how many nucleated cells each sample contained. To quantify the absolute abundance of each unique TCRbeta CDR3 rearrangement, sequence reads were collapsed and filtered. For each sample, productive Simpson clonality was calculated by taking the square root of Simpson's diversity index across productive rearrangements. TCRdb took over this immuneACCESS table, retaining in-frame rearrangements with V and J assigned. Such tables are incomplete; in checked studies, under half of the missing clones stem from an unresolved V gene, and the remainder is unexplained. V and J calls and clone size are given by that table; D and trimming were obtained from the DNA. The sample records about 170,000 clones, around 81% of which are singletons. Together, the top ten hold less than 3% of the sample.

As concerns this clone: It lacks a known antigen. The sample holds no much larger clone one base away, and base qualities are not on file.

The chain uses TRBV11-2 and TRBJ2-1, with 10 bases in between that match TRBD1. This clonotype originated in a human donor with acute or convalescent COVID-19. The donor label of this sample is uncertain. Source material: peripheral blood. The DNA reads as follows: TGTGCCAGCAGCGGCCCGGGACAGGGGTCTGAGCAGTTCTTC. This is translated as CASSGPGQGSEQFF.